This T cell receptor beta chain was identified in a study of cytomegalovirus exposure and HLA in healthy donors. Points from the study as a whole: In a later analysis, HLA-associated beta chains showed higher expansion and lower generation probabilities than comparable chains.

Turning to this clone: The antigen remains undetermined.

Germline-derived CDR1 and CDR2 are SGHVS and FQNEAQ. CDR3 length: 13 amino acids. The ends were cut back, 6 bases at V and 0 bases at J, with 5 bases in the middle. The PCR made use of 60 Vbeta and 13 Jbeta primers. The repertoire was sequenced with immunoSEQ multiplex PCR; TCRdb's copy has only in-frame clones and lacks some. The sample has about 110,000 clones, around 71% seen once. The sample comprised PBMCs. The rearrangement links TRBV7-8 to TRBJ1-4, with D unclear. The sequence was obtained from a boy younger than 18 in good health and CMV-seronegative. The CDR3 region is CASRGPTNEKLFF. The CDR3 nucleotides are TGTGCCAGCAGGGGCCCAACTAATGAAAAACTGTTTTTT.